Listed below are T cell receptor beta chains from one sample, sequenced in a study of Ad26.COV2.S vaccination and SARS-CoV-2 variants. Sequencing used immunoSEQ multiplex PCR; TCRdb keeps in-frame clones, though not all of them. This sample carries about 390,000 clones, 80% to 90% of them seen once, and the ten largest clones take under 4%. The sequencing here drew on peripheral blood, taken in a trial of Ad26.COV2.S vaccine versus placebo. The receptors originated from a person between 18 and 65 years old who received the Ad26.COV2.S COVID-19 vaccine or a placebo. Both conserved end residues are part of each CDR3. A D gene is named only where the DNA matches it firmly. Not every row has a clone size; where given, it reads once, few, many or a size class.

TGTGCCAGCAGCTCGGGCTCGTCTAGCGGGGGGAAAGGCGACGAGCAGTACTTC	CASSSGSSSGGKGDEQYF	TRBJ2-7	.	TRBV7-2	TRBD2
TGCGCCAGCTCCCGGGACAGCCCCACAGATACGCAGTATTTT	CASSRDSPTDTQYF	TRBJ2-3	.	TRBV10-1	TRBD1
TGTGCCAGCAACCACCACAGGGAGGGGAGGAGCAATCAGCCCCAGCATTTT	CASNHHREGRSNQPQHF	TRBJ1-5	.	TRBV3-1/TRBV3-2	.
TGCGCCAGCAGCTTGGAGAGTAGCGGGGGGGCCGGGTCCTACGAGCAGTACTTC	CASSLESSGGAGSYEQYF	TRBJ2-7	.	TRBV5-1	TRBD2
TGTGCCAGCGGCCCTCGGACGCGAGAAAAACTGTTTTTT	CASGPRTREKLFF	TRBJ1-4	.	TRBV2	.
TGTGCCAGCAGCCGAGACAGGGGTGTGCACGAGCAGTACTTC	CASSRDRGVHEQYF	TRBJ2-7	.	TRBV7-8	TRBD1
TGTGCCAGCAGCACGTGGGACCTATACAATGAGCAGTTCTTC	CASSTWDLYNEQFF	TRBJ2-1	.	TRBV7-2	.
TGTGCCAGCAGCCCCACAGGGGACGGCTACACCTTC	CASSPTGDGYTF	TRBJ1-2	.	TRBV5-4	TRBD1
TGTGCCAGCAGCCAAGATGGACTCTTAAACATTAGGGGCAGATGGGCAACAGATACGCAGTATTTT	CASSQDGLLNIRGRWATDTQYF	TRBJ2-3	once	TRBV14	.
TGTGCCAGTAGTTTTCGCGGTGGACTAGCGGGACCTAATGAGCAGTTCTTC	CASSFRGGLAGPNEQFF	TRBJ2-1	.	TRBV19	TRBD2
TGTGCCAGCAGCCCGTTTTCTGGTGCGAGCACAGATACGCAGTATTTT	CASSPFSGASTDTQYF	TRBJ2-3	.	TRBV3-1/TRBV3-2	.
TGCGCCACTGGACTAGCGATACCTGGCGAGCAGTACTTC	CATGLAIPGEQYF	TRBJ2-7	.	TRBV10-2	TRBD2
TGTGCCAGCAGCCCCAACCGGGGCGGTAGTGGCTACACCTTC	CASSPNRGGSGYTF	TRBJ1-2	once	TRBV6-2/TRBV6-3	.
TGTGCCAGCAGCGTGGGGACAGCGCTCTGGGAGACCCAGTACTTC	CASSVGTALWETQYF	TRBJ2-5	.	TRBV5-6	TRBD1
TGTGCCAGCAGCCAAGATTTAAGGCAGGGCTTAAATACGCAGTATTTT	CASSQDLRQGLNTQYF	TRBJ2-3	.	TRBV3-1/TRBV3-2	.
TGTGCCAGCAGGGATAAAGGGGTATTCAATGAGCAGTTCTTC	CASRDKGVFNEQFF	TRBJ2-1	.	TRBV25-1	.
TGTGCCAGCAGCCAAGAAGGTACAGGGAGAAACTATGGCTACACCTTC	CASSQEGTGRNYGYTF	TRBJ1-2	few	TRBV3-1/TRBV3-2	.
TGTGCCAGCAGCCAAGAAGGAGGGACTACCGAGACCCAGTACTTC	CASSQEGGTTETQYF	TRBJ2-5	.	TRBV3-1/TRBV3-2	TRBD2
TGCGCCAGCAGCTTGGTGCCAATGGAGACCCAGTACTTC	CASSLVPMETQYF	TRBJ2-5	.	TRBV5-1	.
TGTGCCAGCAACGGACAGGGGGCAAGCGCCCTCCACTTT	CASNGQGASALHF	TRBJ1-6	.	TRBV5-6	TRBD1
TGTGCCAGCAGCTCTAGGGGGGATAACTACGAGCAGTACTTC	CASSSRGDNYEQYF	TRBJ2-7	.	TRBV5-5	.
TGTGCCAGCAGACAGGGACCTACCTACGAGCAGTACTTC	CASRQGPTYEQYF	TRBJ2-7	.	TRBV28	.
TGTGCCAGCAGCCCCGACAGGGTGGGAATGAACACTGAAGCTTTCTTT	CASSPDRVGMNTEAFF	TRBJ1-1	.	TRBV11-1	TRBD1
TGTGCCACCAGCAGAGATCAATGGGGTCTTGACACAGATACGCAGTATTTT	CATSRDQWGLDTDTQYF	TRBJ2-3	.	TRBV15	.
TGTGCCAGCTCACCAGGGACAGGGATTGGCTACACCTTC	CASSPGTGIGYTF	TRBJ1-2	once	TRBV18	TRBD1
TGTGCCAGCACTCGGGAGTATTTTAATGAAAAACTGTTTTTT	CASTREYFNEKLFF	TRBJ1-4	.	TRBV2	.
TGTGCCAGCAGTGAATGGATGGTAAATGAGCAGTTCTTC	CASSEWMVNEQFF	TRBJ2-1	.	TRBV6-1	.
TGTGCTAGTTCCAAAACTAGCGTGAGCACAGATACGCAGTATTTT	CASSKTSVSTDTQYF	TRBJ2-3	.	TRBV12-5	TRBD2
TGTGCCAGCAGGGTAGACCCGGAGGGGAACACTGAAGCTTTCTTT	CASRVDPEGNTEAFF	TRBJ1-1	.	TRBV6-5	.
TGTGCCAGCAGCCAAGCAATAAGCGACACCATATATTTT	CASSQAISDTIYF	TRBJ1-3	.	TRBV3-1/TRBV3-2	.
TGTGCCAGCCGAGGACTGGGGAATTCACCCCTCCACTTT	CASRGLGNSPLHF	TRBJ1-6	.	TRBV6-5	.
TGTGCCAGCAGCGGGGGGATACGCTACGAGCAGTACTTC	CASSGGIRYEQYF	TRBJ2-7	once	TRBV3-1/TRBV3-2	.
TGTGCCAGCAGCTTAGGGGGACAGGGGGCGATGAGAAGCAATCAGCCCCAGCATTTT	CASSLGGQGAMRSNQPQHF	TRBJ1-5	.	TRBV7-9	TRBD1
TGTGCCATCAGTGAGTCGGGATATTGGGCCACTGAAGCTTTCTTT	CAISESGYWATEAFF	TRBJ1-1	.	TRBV10-3	.
TGTGCCAGCAGCTCCACCGGGACAATCGAAGAGACCCAGTACTTC	CASSSTGTIEETQYF	TRBJ2-5	.	TRBV5-4	.
TGTGCCAGCAGACCGGGACTAGAGTTCGGCGAGCAGTACTTC	CASRPGLEFGEQYF	TRBJ2-7	.	TRBV11-2	TRBD2
TGTGCCAGCAGCTTAGGGAGGGGAGCTAGGCCACCCCTCCACTTT	CASSLGRGARPPLHF	TRBJ1-6	once	TRBV7-2	.
TGTGCCAGCAGCCCTAAACGGGACGACACCGGGGAGCTGTTTTTT	CASSPKRDDTGELFF	TRBJ2-2	.	TRBV7-9	.
TGTGCCAGCAGCGTAACAGGGGGGCATACCTACGAGCAGTACTTC	CASSVTGGHTYEQYF	TRBJ2-7	.	TRBV7-8	TRBD1
TGCGCCAGCAGCCGAGCCGCTGTGAACACTGAAGCTTTCTTT	CASSRAAVNTEAFF	TRBJ1-1	few	TRBV4-1	.
TGTGCCAGCAGCGGGGGCAACACCGGGGAGCTGTTTTTT	CASSGGNTGELFF	TRBJ2-2	.	TRBV12-3/TRBV12-4	.
TGTGCCAGCAGTTCGTGGACAGGGGCGAATTCACCCCTCCACTTT	CASSSWTGANSPLHF	TRBJ1-6	once	TRBV6-5	TRBD1
TGTGCCAGCAGCTTGGGGGGCGGGAACACTGAAGCTTTCTTT	CASSLGGGNTEAFF	TRBJ1-1	.	TRBV7-2	.
TGTGCCACCAGTGATCAGGATGAGACCCAGTACTTC	CATSDQDETQYF	TRBJ2-5	once	TRBV24-1	.
TGTGCCAGCAGTCCGGGACTAGTATACTCCTACGAGCAGTACTTC	CASSPGLVYSYEQYF	TRBJ2-7	once	TRBV27	TRBD2
TGCGCCAGCCAACGGGGTGACAATCAGCCCCAGCATTTT	CASQRGDNQPQHF	TRBJ1-5	.	TRBV5-1	.
TGTGCCAGCAGTTTCTGGAAGAACAATGAGCAGTTCTTC	CASSFWKNNEQFF	TRBJ2-1	.	TRBV28	.
TGTGCCAGTAGTATTCAGACACGCTCCTATGGCTACACCTTC	CASSIQTRSYGYTF	TRBJ1-2	few	TRBV19	.
TGTGCCAGCAGTTCATTCCTTAATGGCCAGCCCCAGCATTTT	CASSSFLNGQPQHF	TRBJ1-5	.	TRBV27	.